The rows below give T cell receptor beta chains drawn from one sample of a study of patients with pleural tuberculosis. Using its own MiXCR run on the reads, TCRdb lists one record per CDR3 protein. This table has some 29,000 distinct CDR3 sequences, over 15% appearing once. Material for sequencing was peripheral blood. Receptors originate from a human donor with pleural tuberculosis. Each CDR3 is given with its conserved first and last residue. The D gene is left open where the match is weak. The size of a clone is reported for some rows only, either as once, few or many, or as a class for expanded clones.

>TRBV28|TRBD1|TRBJ1-2|many
TGTGCCAGCAGAAGTGGACAGGTCCATGGGGGCTACACCTTC
CASRSGQVHGGYTF
>TRBV20-1|TRBD2|TRBJ2-3|many
TGCAGTGCTAGTAAGCCTAGCGGACATACTAGCACAGATACGCAGTATTTT
CSASKPSGHTSTDTQYF
>TRBV29-1|NA|TRBJ2-2|many
TGCAGCGTTGAGAGCGAGTACGGGGAGCTGTTTTTT
CSVESEYGELFF
>TRBV28|NA|TRBJ1-5|many
TGTGCCAGCAGTTTAACGGGGGTGGGGACTCAGCCCCAGCATTTT
CASSLTGVGTQPQHF
>TRBV9|TRBD1|TRBJ2-5|NA
TGTGCCAGCAGCGCTCCTAACAGGGGACCCGAGACCCAGTACTTC
CASSAPNRGPETQYF
>TRBV6-2/TRBV6-3|TRBD2|TRBJ2-1|NA
TGTGCCCGCAGTCTCCTGGGTAGCGGGAGGGCCGTTGTGGATGAGCAGTTATTC
CARSLLGSGRAVVDEQLF
>TRBV5-4|TRBD2|TRBJ2-5|many
TGTGCCAGCAGCTTGGGTTCTAGCGGGAGTGTAAGAGAGACCCAGTACTTC
CASSLGSSGSVRETQYF
>TRBV6-2/TRBV6-3|NA|TRBJ1-2|NA
TGTGCCAGCAGTGTACCGGGGAGGAACTATGGCTACACCTTC
CASSVPGRNYGYTF
>TRBV28|NA|TRBJ1-3|many
TGTGCCAGCAGGGAGGCTGGAAACACCATATATTTT
CASREAGNTIYF
>TRBV29-1|TRBD2|TRBJ2-7|few
TGCAGTCGTTTCGCCCTAGCGGCCTCCTACGAGCAGTACTTC
CSRFALAASYEQYF
>TRBV20-1|TRBD1|TRBJ2-7|many
TGCAGTGCTAGGAGCCTCGGGACAGGGGTCTACGAGCAGTACTTC
CSARSLGTGVYEQYF
>TRBV28|TRBD1|TRBJ2-7|many
TGTGCCAGCAGGACCGTCGGGACAGTGGCCTACGAGCAGTACTTC
CASRTVGTVAYEQYF
>TRBV12-3/TRBV12-4|NA|TRBJ2-1|many
TGTGCCAGCAGTTTACAAGGAACAGCCCTAAATGAGCAGCTCTTC
CASSLQGTALNEQLF
>TRBV27|NA|TRBJ1-5|medium-sized
TGTGCCAGCAGCAAACCGGGTGGTCAGCCCCAGCATTTT
CASSKPGGQPQHF
>TRBV2|NA|TRBJ1-6|many
TGTGCCAGCAGTGAAAGGGGGATCAGTTCACCCCTCCACTTT
CASSERGISSPLHF
>TRBV29-1|TRBD2|TRBJ2-5|many
TGCAGCACCACCTCCCCGGGAGGGGTGGAGACCCAGTACTTC
CSTTSPGGVETQYF
>TRBV20-1|NA|TRBJ2-1|medium-sized
TGCAGTGCTAGATCTCAGTCCCGGGCCTTAAATGAGCAGTTCTTC
CSARSQSRALNEQFF
>TRBV7-3|NA|TRBJ1-1|medium-sized
TGTGCCAGCAGCTTAACCACTCGGACTGAAGCTTTCTTT
CASSLTTRTEAFF
>TRBV11-2|NA|TRBJ1-6|many
TGTGCCAGCAGCCATGACCTTAAGGCCCCCACCCTCCACTTT
CASSHDLKAPTLHF
>TRBV19|NA|TRBJ1-5|many
TGTGCCAGTATGGGGGAGAAGGGCCTCAATCAGCCCCAGCATTTT
CASMGEKGLNQPQHF
>TRBV10-3|NA|TRBJ2-1|many
TGTGCCATCAGTGAAGACAACAATGAGCAGTTCTTC
CAISEDNNEQFF
>TRBV4-1|NA|TRBJ2-3|many
TGCGCCAGCAGCCAAGATACGGCACGAGCTAGCACAGATACGCAGTATTTT
CASSQDTARASTDTQYF
>TRBV9|TRBD2|TRBJ2-3|many
TGTGCCAGCAGCATGAACCCCGGGACTAGCGGGGGAGGAAACACAGATACGCAGTATTTT
CASSMNPGTSGGGNTDTQYF
>TRBV2|TRBD2|TRBJ2-1|many
TGTGCCAGCAGGGGACTAGCGAGGGGGTACAATGAGCAGTTCTTC
CASRGLARGYNEQFF
>TRBV19|TRBD1|TRBJ1-2|NA
TGTGCCAGTAGTATGGGAGGGGGCCTTCGGATTTATGGCTACACCTTC
CASSMGGGLRIYGYTF
>TRBV11-2|TRBD2|TRBJ2-5|many
TGTGCCAGCAGCTTAGGAGCGGCGGGAGGAGAGACCCAGTACTTC
CASSLGAAGGETQYF
>TRBV29-1|NA|TRBJ2-5|many
TGCAGCGTTCTAGGGACACCGGGGGAAGGAGAGACCCAGTACTTC
CSVLGTPGEGETQYF
>TRBV12-5|NA|TRBJ1-1|few
TGTGCTAGCTCCCAACGAGAAGGTACTGAAGCTTTCTTT
CASSQREGTEAFF
>TRBV29-1|NA|TRBJ2-1|many
TGCAGCGTAGGATCACTAGTTTCGTTGGCCAATGAGCAGTTCTTC
CSVGSLVSLANEQFF
>TRBV6-2/TRBV6-3|NA|TRBJ1-2|NA
TGTGCCAGCAGCCCCATTCCCGAGGGGACGCTTTATGGCTACGCCTTC
CASSPIPEGTLYGYAF
>TRBV27|NA|TRBJ2-2|many
TGTGCCAGCAGTCCCCCCTCGGCAGGGGCGGCCGGGGAGCTGTTTTTT
CASSPPSAGAAGELFF
>TRBV10-3|TRBD1|TRBJ2-3|many
TGTGCCACATCGACAGGGGCGGGAGATACGCAGTATTTT
CATSTGAGDTQYF
>TRBV7-9|NA|TRBJ2-3|many
TGTGCCAGCAGCTTAGAGGCAGATACGCAGTATTTT
CASSLEADTQYF
>TRBV27|NA|TRBJ1-1|medium-sized
TGTGCCAGCAGTAGGCAGAGAAACACTGAAGCTTTCTTT
CASSRQRNTEAFF
>TRBV7-9|NA|TRBJ2-7|many
TGTGCCAGCAGCACCCAGGGTTGGGAGCAGTACTTC
CASSTQGWEQYF
>TRBV7-2|TRBD1|TRBJ2-1|NA
TGTGCCAGCAGCCGAACTGGACAGGGTCCCTCCTACAATGAGCAGTTCTTC
CASSRTGQGPSYNEQFF
>TRBV4-1|NA|TRBJ1-5|many
TGCGCCAGCAGCCAAAGATGGCCCGCTGGCAATCAGCCCCAGCATTTT
CASSQRWPAGNQPQHF
>TRBV3-1|NA|TRBJ2-1|many
TGTGCCAGCAGCCGAGAGACTAGTCTGGGGGTGGTGTTCTTC
CASSRETSLGVVFF
>TRBV28|NA|TRBJ2-7|NA
NA
CASSPPVAGGSYERYF
>TRBV2|NA|TRBJ1-5|many
TGTGCCAGCAGTCAGACCGGCTATCAGCCCCAGCATTTT
CASSQTGYQPQHF
>TRBV2|NA|TRBJ2-7|many
TGTGCCTCGTCCGGAGGGTACTCCGAGCAGTACTTC
CASSGGYSEQYF
>TRBV6-1|TRBD1|TRBJ2-1|many
TGTGCCAGCAGTGCGACAGGGGACGTCAATGAGCAGTTCTTC
CASSATGDVNEQFF
>TRBV30|TRBD1|TRBJ1-1|few
TGTGCCTGGAGTGTGTCCCAGGGGGCATGGAACACTGAAGCTTTCTTT
CAWSVSQGAWNTEAFF
>TRBV12-3/TRBV12-4|TRBD1|TRBJ2-1|many
TGTGCCAGCAGTTCGGGACAGGGAATGGTCGGTGAGTTCTTC
CASSSGQGMVGEFF